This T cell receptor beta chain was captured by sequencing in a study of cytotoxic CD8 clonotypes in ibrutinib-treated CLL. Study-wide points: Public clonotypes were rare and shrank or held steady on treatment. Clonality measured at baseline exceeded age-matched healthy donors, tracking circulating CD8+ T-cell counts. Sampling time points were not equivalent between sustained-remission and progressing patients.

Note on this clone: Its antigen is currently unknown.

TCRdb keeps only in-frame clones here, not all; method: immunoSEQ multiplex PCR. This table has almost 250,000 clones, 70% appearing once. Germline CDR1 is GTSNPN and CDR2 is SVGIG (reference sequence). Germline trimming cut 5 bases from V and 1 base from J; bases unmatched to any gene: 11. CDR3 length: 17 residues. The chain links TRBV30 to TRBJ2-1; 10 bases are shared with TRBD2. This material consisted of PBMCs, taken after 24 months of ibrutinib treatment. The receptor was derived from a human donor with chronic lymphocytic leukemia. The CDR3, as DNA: TGTGCCTGGGAACTAGCGGGACTATCGAAGTCCTACAATGAGCAGTTCTTC. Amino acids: CAWELAGLSKSYNEQFF.